Listed below are T cell receptor beta chains from one sample, sequenced in a study of T-cell reconstitution after alpha-beta-depleted transplantation in children. TCRdb reanalysed the PCR reads using MiXCR and keeps one entry per CDR3 protein. The data contain approximately 400,000 distinct CDR3 sequences, 11% of them singletons. The sample was PBMCs from the stem cell graft donor, taken from the stem cell graft. These receptors were taken from a human donor who donated a stem cell graft to a child with acute myeloid leukemia. Each CDR3 is given with its conserved first and last residue. A D gene is named only where the DNA matches it firmly. Size is stated for part of the rows, as once, few or many counts, or as a class when the clone is expanded.

many TRBJ1-5 - TRBV6-1 CASSRNRDPYQPQHF TGTGCCAGCAGTAGAAACCGGGACCCCTATCAGCCCCAGCATTTT
few TRBJ2-7 TRBD2 TRBV30 CAWSRLAGSYEQYF TGTGCCTGGAGTCGACTAGCGGGCTCCTACGAGCAGTACTTC
many TRBJ2-3 TRBD2 TRBV29-1 CSVEGAGGVTDTQYF TGCAGCGTAGAGGGGGCGGGAGGGGTCACAGATACGCAGTATTTT
many TRBJ1-5 - TRBV5-5 CASSPDGSNQPQHF TGTGCCAGCAGCCCGGACGGGAGCAATCAGCCCCAGCATTTT
few TRBJ1-5 - TRBV4-3 CASSQEWQSNQPQHF TGCGCCAGCAGCCAAGAGTGGCAGTCTAATCAGCCCCAGCATTTT
few TRBJ1-6 - TRBV2 CASRKEDRSNSPLHF TGTGCCAGCAGGAAGGAAGACAGAAGTAATTCACCCCTCCACTTT
- TRBJ2-2 TRBD1 TRBV30 CAWRDARDRGLLSGELFF TGTGCCTGGAGAGATGCCCGGGACAGGGGGCTATTATCCGGGGAGCTGTTTTTT
many TRBJ2-7 - TRBV5-5 CASSIETRSSYEQYF TGTGCCAGCAGTATAGAAACCCGGAGCTCCTACGAGCAGTACTTC
few TRBJ2-1 - TRBV20-1 CSARRHNEQFF TGCAGTGCTAGAAGACACAATGAGCAGTTCTTC
- TRBJ2-5 - TRBV20-1 CSASPWSSQETQYF TGCAGTGCTAGCCCCTGGTCCTCCCAAGAGACCCAGTACTTC
few TRBJ2-3 TRBD2 TRBV20-1 CSARALAGAPPMVQYF TGCAGTGCTAGAGCCCTAGCGGGAGCCCCTCCGATGGTGCAGTATTTT